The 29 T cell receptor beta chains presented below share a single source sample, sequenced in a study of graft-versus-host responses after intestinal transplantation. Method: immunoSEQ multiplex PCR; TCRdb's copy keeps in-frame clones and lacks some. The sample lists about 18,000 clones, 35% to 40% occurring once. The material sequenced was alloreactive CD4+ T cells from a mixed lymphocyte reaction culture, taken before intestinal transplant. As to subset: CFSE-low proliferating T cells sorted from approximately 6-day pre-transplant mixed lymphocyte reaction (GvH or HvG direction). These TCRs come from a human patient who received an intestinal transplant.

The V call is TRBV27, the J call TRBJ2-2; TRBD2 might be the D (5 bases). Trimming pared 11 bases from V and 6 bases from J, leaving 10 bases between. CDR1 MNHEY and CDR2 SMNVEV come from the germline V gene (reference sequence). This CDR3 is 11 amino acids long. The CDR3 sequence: CASKGAGELFF. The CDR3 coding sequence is TGTGCCTCCAAGGGAGCCGGGGAGCTGTTTTTT.

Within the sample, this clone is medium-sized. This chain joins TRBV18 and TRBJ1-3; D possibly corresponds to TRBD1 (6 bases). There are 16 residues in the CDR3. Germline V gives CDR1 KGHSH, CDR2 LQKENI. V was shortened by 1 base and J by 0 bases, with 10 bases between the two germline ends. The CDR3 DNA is TGTGCCAGCTCACCACAGGACAGCTTCTCTGGAAACACCATATATTTT. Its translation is CASSPQDSFSGNTIYF.

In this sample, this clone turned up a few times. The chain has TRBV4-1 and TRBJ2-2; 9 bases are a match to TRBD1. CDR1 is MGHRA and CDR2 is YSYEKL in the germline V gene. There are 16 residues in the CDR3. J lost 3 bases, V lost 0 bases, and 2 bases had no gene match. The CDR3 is CASSQDRTGDTGELFF. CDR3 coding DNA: TGCGCCAGCAGCCAAGATAGGACAGGGGACACCGGGGAGCTGTTTTTT.

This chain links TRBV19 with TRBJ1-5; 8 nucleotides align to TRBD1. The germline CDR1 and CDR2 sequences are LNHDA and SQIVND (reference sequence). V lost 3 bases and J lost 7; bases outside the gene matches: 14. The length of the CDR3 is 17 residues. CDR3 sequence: CASSMGTAPGGGQPQHF. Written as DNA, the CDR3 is TGTGCCAGTAGTATGGGGACGGCCCCAGGGGGCGGGCAGCCCCAGCATTTT.

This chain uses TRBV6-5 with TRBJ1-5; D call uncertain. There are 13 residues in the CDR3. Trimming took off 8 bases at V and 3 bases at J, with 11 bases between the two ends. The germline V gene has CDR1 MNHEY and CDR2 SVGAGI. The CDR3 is CASQRRFNQPQHF. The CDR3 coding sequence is TGTGCCAGCCAAAGGAGATTCAATCAGCCCCAGCATTTT.

DNA of the CDR3: TGTGCCAGCAGTTACTCCTACGGGTTAAGGACCCAGTACTTC. It encodes CASSYSYGLRTQYF. The J gene is TRBJ2-5, the V gene TRBV6-5, with D uncertain. The germline gives CDR1 MNHEY, CDR2 SVGAGI. The V end lost 0 bases, the J end lost 7 bases, and 12 bases lay between the germline ends. This CDR3 spans 14 amino acids.

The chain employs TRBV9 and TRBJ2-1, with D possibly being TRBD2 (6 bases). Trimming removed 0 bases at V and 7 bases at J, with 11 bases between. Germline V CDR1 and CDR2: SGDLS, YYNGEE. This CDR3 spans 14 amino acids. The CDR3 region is CASSVVGGSNEQFF. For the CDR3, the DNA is TGTGCCAGCAGCGTAGTGGGGGGTTCTAATGAGCAGTTCTTC.

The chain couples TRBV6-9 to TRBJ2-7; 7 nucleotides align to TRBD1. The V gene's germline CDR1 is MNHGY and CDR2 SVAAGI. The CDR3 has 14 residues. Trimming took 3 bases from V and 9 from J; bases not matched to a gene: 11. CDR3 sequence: CASSYSFRGWWQYF. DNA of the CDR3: TGTGCCAGCAGTTACTCCTTCAGGGGGTGGTGGCAGTACTTC.

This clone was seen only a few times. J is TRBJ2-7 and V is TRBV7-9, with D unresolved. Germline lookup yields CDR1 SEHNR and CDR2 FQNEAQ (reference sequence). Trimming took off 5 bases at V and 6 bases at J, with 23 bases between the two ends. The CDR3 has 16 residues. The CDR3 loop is CASSQIPFGERGEQYF. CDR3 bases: TGTGCCAGCAGCCAGATACCCTTTGGAGAGCGTGGCGAGCAGTACTTC.

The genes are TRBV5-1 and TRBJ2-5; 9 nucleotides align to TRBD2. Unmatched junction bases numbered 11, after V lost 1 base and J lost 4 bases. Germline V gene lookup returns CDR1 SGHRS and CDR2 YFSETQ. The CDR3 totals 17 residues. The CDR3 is CASSLIPPSGGRETQYF. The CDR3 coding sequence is TGCGCCAGCAGCTTGATCCCACCGAGCGGGGGGCGAGAGACCCAGTACTTC.

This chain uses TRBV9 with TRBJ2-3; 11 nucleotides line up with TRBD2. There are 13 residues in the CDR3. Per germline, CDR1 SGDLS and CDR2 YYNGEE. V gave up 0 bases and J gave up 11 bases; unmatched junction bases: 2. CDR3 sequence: CASSVVGTSGQYF. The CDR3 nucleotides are TGTGCCAGCAGCGTAGTTGGGACTAGCGGGCAGTATTTT.

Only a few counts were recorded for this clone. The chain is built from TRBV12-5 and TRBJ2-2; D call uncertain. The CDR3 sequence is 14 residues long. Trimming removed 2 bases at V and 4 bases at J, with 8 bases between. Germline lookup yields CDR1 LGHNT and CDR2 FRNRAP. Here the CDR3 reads CASGLHRLTGELFF. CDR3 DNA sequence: TGTGCTAGTGGTTTGCACAGACTCACCGGGGAGCTGTTTTTT.

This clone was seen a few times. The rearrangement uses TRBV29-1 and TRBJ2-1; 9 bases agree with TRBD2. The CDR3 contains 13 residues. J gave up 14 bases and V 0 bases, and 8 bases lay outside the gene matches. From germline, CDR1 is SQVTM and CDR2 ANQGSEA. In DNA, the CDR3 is TGCAGCGTTGAAGAGTTAGCGGGGGACGGGGAGTTCTTC. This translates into CSVEELAGDGEFF.

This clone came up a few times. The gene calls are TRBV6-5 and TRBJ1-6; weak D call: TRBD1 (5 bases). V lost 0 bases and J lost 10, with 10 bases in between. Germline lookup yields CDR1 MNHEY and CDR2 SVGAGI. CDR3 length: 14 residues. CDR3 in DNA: TGTGCCAGCAGTTACTCCGTCCCAGGGTCACCCCTCCACTTT. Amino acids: CASSYSVPGSPLHF.

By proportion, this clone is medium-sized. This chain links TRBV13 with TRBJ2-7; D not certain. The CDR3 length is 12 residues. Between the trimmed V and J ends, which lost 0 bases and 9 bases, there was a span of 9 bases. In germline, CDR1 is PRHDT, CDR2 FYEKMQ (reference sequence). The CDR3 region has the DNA TGTGCCAGCAGCTTAGGTGGGCTAAGGCAGTACTTC. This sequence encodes CASSLGGLRQYF. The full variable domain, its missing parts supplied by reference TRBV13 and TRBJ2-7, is AAGVIQSPRHLIKEKRETATLKCYPIPRHDTVYWYQQGPGQDPQFLISFYEKMQSDKGSIPDRFSAQQFSDYHSELNMSSLELGDSALYFCASSLGGLRQYFGPGTRLTVT.

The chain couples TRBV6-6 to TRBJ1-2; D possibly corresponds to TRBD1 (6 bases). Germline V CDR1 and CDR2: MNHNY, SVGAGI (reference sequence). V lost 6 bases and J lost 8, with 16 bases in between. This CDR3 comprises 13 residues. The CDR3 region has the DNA TGTGCCAGCAGCCAAGACAGGATATGGGGCTACACCTTC. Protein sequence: CASSQDRIWGYTF.

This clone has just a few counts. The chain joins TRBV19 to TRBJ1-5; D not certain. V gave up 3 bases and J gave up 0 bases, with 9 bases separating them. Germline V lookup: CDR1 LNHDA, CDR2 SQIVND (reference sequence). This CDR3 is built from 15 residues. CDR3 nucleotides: TGTGCCAGTAGTATTTTCAGTGCTAGCAATCAGCCCCAGCATTTT. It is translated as CASSIFSASNQPQHF.

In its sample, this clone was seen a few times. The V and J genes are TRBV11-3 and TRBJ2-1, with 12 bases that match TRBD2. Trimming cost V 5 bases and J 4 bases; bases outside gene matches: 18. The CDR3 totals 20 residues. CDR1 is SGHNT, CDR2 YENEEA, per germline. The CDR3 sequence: CASSPFRARLAGVRYNEQFF. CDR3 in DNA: TGTGCCAGCAGCCCCTTTCGGGCTCGACTAGCGGGAGTTCGATACAATGAGCAGTTCTTC.

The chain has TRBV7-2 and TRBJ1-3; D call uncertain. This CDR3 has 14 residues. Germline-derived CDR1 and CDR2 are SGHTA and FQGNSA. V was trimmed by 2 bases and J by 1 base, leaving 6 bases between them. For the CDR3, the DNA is TGTGCCAGCAGCTTAAGATCTTCTGGAAACACCATATATTTT. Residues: CASSLRSSGNTIYF.

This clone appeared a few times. The CDR3 here is CASSTGWHGELFF. The CDR3 DNA is TGTGCCAGCAGCACAGGGTGGCACGGGGAGCTGTTTTTT. The V gene is TRBV7-8, the J gene TRBJ2-2; a weak D match, TRBD1 (6 bases). The germline V and J ends were trimmed by 5 bases and 7 bases, with 11 bases remaining between them. This CDR3 is 13 amino acids long. CDR1 SGHVS and CDR2 FQNEAQ come from the germline V gene.

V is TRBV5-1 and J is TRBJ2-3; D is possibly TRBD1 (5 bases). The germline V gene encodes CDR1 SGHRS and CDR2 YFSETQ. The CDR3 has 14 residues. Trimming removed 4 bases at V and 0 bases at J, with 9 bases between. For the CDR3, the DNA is TGCGCCAGCAGCCCCGGACAAAGCACAGATACGCAGTATTTT. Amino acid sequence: CASSPGQSTDTQYF.

CDR3 coding DNA: TGCAGCGTTGATCTTGCGGGGGGGGCGCAGGAGACCCAGTACTTC. Residues: CSVDLAGGAQETQYF. The chain links TRBV29-1 to TRBJ2-5; 9 nucleotides align to TRBD2. Unmatched junction bases numbered 10, after V lost 3 bases and J lost 5 bases. Germline V gene lookup returns CDR1 SQVTM and CDR2 ANQGSEA. The CDR3 is 15 amino acids.

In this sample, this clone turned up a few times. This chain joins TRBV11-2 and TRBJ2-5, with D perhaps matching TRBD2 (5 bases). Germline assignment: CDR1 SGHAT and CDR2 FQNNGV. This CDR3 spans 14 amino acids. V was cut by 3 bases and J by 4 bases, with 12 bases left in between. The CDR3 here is CASSFIPGGETQYF. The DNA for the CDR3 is TGTGCCAGCAGCTTCATCCCCGGAGGAGAGACCCAGTACTTC.

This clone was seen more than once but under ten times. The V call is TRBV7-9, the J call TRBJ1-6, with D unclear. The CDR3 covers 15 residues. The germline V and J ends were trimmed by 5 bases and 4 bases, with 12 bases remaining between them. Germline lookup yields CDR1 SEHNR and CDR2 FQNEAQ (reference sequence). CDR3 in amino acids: CASSPRTGYNSPLHF. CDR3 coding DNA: TGTGCCAGCAGCCCCCGGACTGGTTATAATTCACCCCTCCACTTT. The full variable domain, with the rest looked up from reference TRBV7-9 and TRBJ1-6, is DTGVSQNPRHKITKRGQNVTFRCDPISEHNRLYWYRQTLGQGPEFLTYFQNEAQLEKSRLLSDRFSAERPKGSFSTLEIQRTEQGDSAMYLCASSPRTGYNSPLHFGNGTRLTVT.

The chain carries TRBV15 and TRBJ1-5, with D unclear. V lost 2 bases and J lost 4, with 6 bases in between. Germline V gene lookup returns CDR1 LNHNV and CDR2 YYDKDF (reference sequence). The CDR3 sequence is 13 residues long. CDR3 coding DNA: TGTGCCACCAGCAGACAGAGAAATCAGCCCCAGCATTTT. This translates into CATSRQRNQPQHF.

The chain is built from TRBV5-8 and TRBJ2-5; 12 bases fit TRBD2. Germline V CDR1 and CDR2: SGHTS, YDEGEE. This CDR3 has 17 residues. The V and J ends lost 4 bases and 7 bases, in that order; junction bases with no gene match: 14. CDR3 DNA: TGTGCCAGCAGCCTTACTAGCGGGGGGCCCCCCTCAGGGACCCAGTACTTC. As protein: CASSLTSGGPPSGTQYF.

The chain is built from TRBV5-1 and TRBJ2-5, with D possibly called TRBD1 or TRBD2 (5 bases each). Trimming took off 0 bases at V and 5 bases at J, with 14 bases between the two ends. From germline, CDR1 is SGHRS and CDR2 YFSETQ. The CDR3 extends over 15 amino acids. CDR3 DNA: TGCGCCAGCAGCTTGGTTCTGGGGCCGGGGGAGACCCAGTACTTC. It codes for CASSLVLGPGETQYF. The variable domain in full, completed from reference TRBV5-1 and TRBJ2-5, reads KAGVTQTPRYLIKTRGQQVTLSCSPISGHRSVSWYQQTPGQGLQFLFEYFSETQRNKGNFPGRFSGRQFSNSRSEMNVSTLELGDSALYLCASSLVLGPGETQYFGPGTRLLVL.

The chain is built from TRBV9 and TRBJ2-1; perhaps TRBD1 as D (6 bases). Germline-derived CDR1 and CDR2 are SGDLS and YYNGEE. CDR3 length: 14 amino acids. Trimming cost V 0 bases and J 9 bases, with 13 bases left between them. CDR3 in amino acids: CASSVGSRGLEQFF. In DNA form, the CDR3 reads TGTGCCAGCAGCGTAGGCTCCAGGGGTCTTGAGCAGTTCTTC.

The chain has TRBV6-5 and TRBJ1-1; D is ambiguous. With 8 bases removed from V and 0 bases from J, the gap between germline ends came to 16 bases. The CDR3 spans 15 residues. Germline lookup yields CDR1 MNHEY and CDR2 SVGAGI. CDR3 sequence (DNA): TGTGCCAGCGAAGTATCCGTACGGTTGAACACTGAAGCTTTCTTT. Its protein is CASEVSVRLNTEAFF.